These 3 T cell receptor beta chains share one sample of origin, sequenced in a study of shared clonotypes between healthy human individuals. Some clones are missing from TCRdb's copy, which holds only in-frame ones; the method was immunoSEQ multiplex PCR. The sample shows some 2,000,000 clones, approximately 95% of them seen only once. Sequenced material: naive CD4+ T cells sorted from blood. Indicated subset: CD45RA+ positively selected. The receptors come from a man younger than 35 in good health.

The chain links TRBV5-1 to TRBJ1-4; 7 nucleotides line up with TRBD1. CDR3 size: 14 residues. V dropped 5 bases and J dropped 4; count of bases not matched to a gene: 5. CDR1 is SGHRS and CDR2 is YFSETQ in the germline V gene. CDR3 amino acids: CASREGAGNEKLFF. CDR3 DNA sequence: TGCGCCAGCAGAGAGGGGGCCGGTAATGAAAAACTGTTTTTT. Full variable domain (outside the CDR3, taken from reference TRBV5-1 and TRBJ1-4): KAGVTQTPRYLIKTRGQQVTLSCSPISGHRSVSWYQQTPGQGLQFLFEYFSETQRNKGNFPGRFSGRQFSNSRSEMNVSTLELGDSALYLCASREGAGNEKLFFGSGTQLSVL.

V gene TRBV10-1 combines with J gene TRBJ2-7; 13 nucleotides line up with TRBD2. The ends lost 9 bases at V and 5 bases at J; junction bases unmatched: 16. The V gene's germline CDR1 is WNHNN and CDR2 SYGVQD (reference sequence). The CDR3 sequence is 17 residues long. CDR3 residues: CARTSGRAIDRKDEQYF. The CDR3, as DNA: TGCGCCAGAACTAGCGGGAGGGCCATAGATCGTAAAGACGAGCAGTACTTC.

The rearrangement links TRBV5-4 to TRBJ1-1; the match to TRBD1 covers 7 bases. The CDR3 contains 15 residues. V dropped 5 bases and J dropped 4; count of bases not matched to a gene: 11. Germline V gene lookup returns CDR1 SGHNT and CDR2 YYREEE (reference sequence). CDR3 region: CASRPTGEVTTEAFF. Here the CDR3 DNA reads TGTGCCAGCAGGCCTACAGGGGAAGTTACCACTGAAGCTTTCTTT. Supplemented by reference TRBV5-4 and TRBJ1-1, the full variable domain reads ETGVTQSPTHLIKTRGQQVTLRCSSQSGHNTVSWYQQALGQGPQFIFQYYREEENGRGNFPPRFSGLQFPNYSSELNVNALELDDSALYLCASRPTGEVTTEAFFGQGTRLTVV.